Below are 10 T cell receptor beta chains sequenced from a single sample in a study of regulatory T cells in long-lasting Graves disease. Time point here: newly diagnosed GD, antithyroid drugs for less than 3 months. The TCR library was made from RNA that had been extracted from PBMCs in TRIzol. Assembly of TCR beta libraries relied on iRepertoire HTBI primers together with Arm-PCR of CDR3 regions. TCRdb reprocessed the multiplex PCR reads with MiXCR, giving one entry per CDR3 protein. The data hold 420,000 or so distinct CDR3 sequences, with around 17% observed a single time. The same sample was also studied in work on T cells in Graves' hyperthyroidism and ophthalmopathy.

This specimen was peripheral blood mononuclear cells (PBMCs), taken at new diagnosis, from a patient treated with antithyroid drugs. These receptors all come from a woman between 18 and 30 years old with Graves disease.

A few counts support this clonotype. The rearrangement joins TRBV12-3 or TRBV12-4 to TRBJ2-2, with TRBD2 matching 7 bases. This CDR3 region has 15 residues. V gave up 1 base and J gave up 4 bases; unmatched junction bases: 3. CDR3 region: CASSLETSSTGELFF. CDR3 sequence (DNA): TGTGCCAGCAGTTTAGAGACTAGCAGCACCGGGGAGCTGTTTTTT.

The gene calls are TRBV6-1 and TRBJ2-3; TRBD2 aligns across 11 bases. The germline gives CDR1 MNHNS, CDR2 SASEGT. This CDR3 contains 16 residues. After removal of 4 bases from V and 2 bases from J, the junction contained 5 bases not matched to a gene. The CDR3 coding sequence is TGTGCCAGCAGTGCCTTAGCGGGAGGGAACACAGATACGCAGTATTTT. Protein sequence: CASSALAGGNTDTQYF.

This clonotype occurred a few times. The rearrangement links TRBV6-9 to TRBJ2-7; 11 nucleotides agree with TRBD2. Germline-derived CDR1 and CDR2 are MNHGY and SVAAGI. V lost 4 bases, J lost 5 bases, and 13 bases stayed unmatched. This CDR3 contains 17 residues. CDR3 sequence reads: CASSFFRGPGLADEQYF. The CDR3 DNA reads TGTGCCAGCAGTTTCTTTAGGGGCCCGGGACTAGCGGACGAGCAGTACTTC.

This clonotype has a count of ten or more. The chain employs TRBV6-1 and TRBJ2-7, with 8 bases aligning to TRBD1. In germline, CDR1 is MNHNS, CDR2 SASEGT. Trimming at V came to 3 bases and at J to 3 bases, leaving 4 bases not matched to a gene. CDR3 length: 14 amino acids. Here the CDR3 reads CASSEGQASYEQYF. CDR3 bases: TGTGCCAGCAGTGAGGGACAGGCCAGCTACGAGCAGTACTTC.

This clonotype was seen at least ten times. V is TRBV7-2 and J is TRBJ2-7; 9 bases fit TRBD2. The CDR3 extends over 14 amino acids. V dropped 6 bases and J dropped 0; count of bases not matched to a gene: 3. Germline V gene sequence: CDR1 SGHTA, CDR2 FQGNSA. The DNA for the CDR3 is TGTGCCAGCAGTTTTAGCGGGAGCTCCTACGAGCAGTACTTC. It specifies CASSFSGSSYEQYF.

This clonotype was counted only a few times. This rearrangement joins TRBV3-1 to TRBJ2-1, with TRBD2 identical over 8 bases. The CDR3 contains 16 residues. Germline V gives CDR1 LGHDT, CDR2 YNNKEL (reference sequence). The V segment lost 0 bases and the J segment 3 bases; nucleotides outside the gene matches: 4. The DNA of the CDR3 is TGTGCCAGCAGCCAAGATATCCTAGCGGGCTACAATGAGCAGTTCTTC. Protein: CASSQDILAGYNEQFF.

This clonotype was recorded many times. CDR3: CASSPGLAGSEQYF. The CDR3, as DNA: TGTGCCAGCAGCCCGGGACTAGCGGGTAGCGAGCAGTACTTC. The rearrangement uses TRBV12-3 or TRBV12-4 and TRBJ2-7; 12 nucleotides agree with TRBD2. Losses at the gene ends were 6 bases for V and 6 bases for J; bases not matched to a gene: 6. The CDR3 totals 14 residues.

This clonotype has ten or more counts. The chain is built from TRBV5-6 and TRBJ2-3, with a tentative D call TRBD2 (6 bases). This CDR3 spans 16 amino acids. V was trimmed by 1 base and J by 3 bases, leaving 15 bases between them. The V gene's germline CDR1 is SGHDT and CDR2 YYEEEE. The CDR3 is CASSLKSGLWTDTQYF. DNA of the CDR3: TGTGCCAGCAGCTTGAAAAGCGGGCTATGGACAGATACGCAGTATTTT.

This clonotype has just a few counts. The V call is TRBV5-1, the J call TRBJ2-1; possibly TRBD1 for D (6 bases). The V gene lost 1 base and the J gene lost 5 bases, with 7 bases spanning the gap. The germline V gene has CDR1 SGHRS and CDR2 YFSETQ. This CDR3 region has 13 residues. Here the CDR3 reads CASSLWTDNEQFF. For the CDR3, the DNA is TGCGCCAGCAGCTTGTGGACAGACAATGAGCAGTTCTTC. Filled out from reference TRBV5-1 and TRBJ2-1, the complete variable domain reads KAGVTQTPRYLIKTRGQQVTLSCSPISGHRSVSWYQQTPGQGLQFLFEYFSETQRNKGNFPGRFSGRQFSNSRSEMNVSTLELGDSALYLCASSLWTDNEQFFGPGTRLTVL.

This clonotype was detected ten times or more. V and J are TRBV18 and TRBJ1-1; 9 positions agree with TRBD1. The germline V gene has CDR1 KGHSH and CDR2 LQKENI. The junction had 2 bases not matched to a gene; V was cut back by 0 bases and J by 3 bases. The length of the CDR3 is 15 residues. The CDR3 region is CASSPPGQGYTEAFF. Here the CDR3 DNA reads TGTGCCAGCTCACCACCGGGACAGGGTTACACTGAAGCTTTCTTT.